Given below is one TCR beta chain in context. The antigen is undetermined. This entry belongs to a study of cytomegalovirus exposure and HLA in healthy donors. V was shortened by 2 bases and J by 8 bases, with 6 bases between the two germline ends. Germline V gene data show CDR1 as KGHSH and CDR2 as LQKENI. The CDR3 has 11 amino acids. Overall study results and limits: Of the V segments, some could not be distinguished, including TRBV6-2 and TRBV6-3, and were excluded. Later analysis identified 15,000 to 20,000 TCR beta sequences associated with HLA alleles, using a false discovery rate threshold of 0.05. There was a cluster of highly shared sequence variants that was likely a sequencing artifact. Among TCR beta chains, those listed as cytomegalovirus-associated numbered about 160.

Use of 60 Vbeta and 13 Jbeta primers characterized the PCR. Method: immunoSEQ multiplex PCR; TCRdb's copy keeps in-frame clones and lacks some. This table has some 170,000 clones, around 79% appearing once. Sequencing used PBMCs. The TCR was taken from a man in his forties in good health and CMV-seropositive. The chain employs TRBV18 and TRBJ1-1; D gene uncertain. CDR3 nucleotides: TGTGCCAGCTCACCAAGCTTGGAAGCTTTCTTT. Its protein product is CASSPSLEAFF.